This T cell receptor beta chain emerged from a study of T cell repertoires in cytomegalovirus infection. General study points: Identification of carriers of CMV plus the relevant HLA was performed using cumulative public TCR beta family frequency.

The sample holds many counts of this clonotype. Antigen specificity is unknown. This CDR3 is built from 11 residues. Germline lookup yields CDR1 SGDLS and CDR2 YYNGEE. V dropped 1 base and J dropped 6 bases, with 3 bases sitting between them. MiXCR was run by TCRdb on the reads, yielding one entry per CDR3 protein. The repertoire has around 300,000 distinct CDR3 sequences, around a tenth of them found once; the top ten carry around 4.5%. The chain employs TRBV9 and TRBJ2-3; D unresolved. This sequence originates from a human donor in good health (CMV status not recorded). Some clones in this sample may be carry-over from other donors' samples. The source material was PBMCs. CDR3 loop: CASSVRDTQYF. CDR3 DNA sequence: TGTGCCAGCAGCGTACGGGATACGCAGTATTTT.